This TCR beta chain is from a study of blood T cells in healthy people across ages. Study-level findings and limits: The recorded TCR beta diversity per million T cells decreased in a roughly linear manner with age. Unsorted PBMC input precluded a conclusive naive versus antigen-experienced comparison.

PCR was performed a second time for roughly 7 to 12 cycles using a sample-barcoded 5' primer and a J-beta primer mix. With 12 random nucleotides, a template-switch adaptor tagged each individual cDNA molecule. Using its own MiXCR run on the 5' RACE reads, TCRdb lists one record per CDR3 protein. The table has fewer than 800,000 distinct CDR3 sequences, 21% seen once; the top ten hold 3% to 4.5%. Samples had at least 6.5 million PBMCs isolated from them. This clonotype was counted at least ten times. Its specificity is unknown. V was trimmed by 5 bases and J by 0 bases, leaving 8 bases between them. The germline gives CDR1 SQVTM, CDR2 ANQGSEA. The CDR3 runs 12 residues.

This receptor was identified in a man aged 70 or older in good health. The chain uses TRBV29-1 and TRBJ2-7, with D possibly TRBD1 on 5 matching bases. The sample was blood. Here the CDR3 DNA reads TGCAGCGTTCAGGACAACTCCTACGAGCAGTACTTC. Its protein product is CSVQDNSYEQYF.